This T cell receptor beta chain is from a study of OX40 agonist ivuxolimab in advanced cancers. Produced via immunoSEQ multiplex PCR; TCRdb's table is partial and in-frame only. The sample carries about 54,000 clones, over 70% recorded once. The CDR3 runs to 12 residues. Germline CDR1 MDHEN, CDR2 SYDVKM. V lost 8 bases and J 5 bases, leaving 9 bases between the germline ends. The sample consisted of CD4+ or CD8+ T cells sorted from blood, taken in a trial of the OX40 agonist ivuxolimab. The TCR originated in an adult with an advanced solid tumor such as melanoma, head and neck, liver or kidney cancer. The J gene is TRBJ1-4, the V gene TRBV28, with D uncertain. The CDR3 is CASRVLNEKLFF. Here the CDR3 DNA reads TGTGCCAGCCGAGTCCTAAATGAAAAACTGTTTTTT. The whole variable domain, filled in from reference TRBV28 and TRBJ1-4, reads DVKVTQSSRYLVKRTGEKVFLECVQDMDHENMFWYRQDPGLGLRLIYFSYDVKMKEKGDIPEGYSVSREKKERFSLILESASTNQTSMYLCASRVLNEKLFFGSGTQLSVL.